The 6 T cell receptor beta chains below all came from one sample that was sequenced in a study of cytomegalovirus exposure and HLA in healthy donors. Researchers ran the PCR with 60 Vbeta and 13 Jbeta primers. Sequenced by immunoSEQ multiplex PCR; TCRdb stores in-frame clones only, minus some. The profile shows fewer than 95,000 clones, about 69% of them singletons. Sample: PBMCs. Source of these receptors: a woman aged 40 to 49 in good health and CMV-seropositive.

The genes are TRBV7-9 and TRBJ1-4, with 8 bases lining up with TRBD1. The trim removed 5 bases at V and 5 bases at J, leaving 4 bases unmatched. This CDR3 has 14 residues. Germline V lookup: CDR1 SEHNR, CDR2 FQNEAQ (reference sequence). In DNA, the CDR3 is TGTGCCAGCAGCATCAGGGGGCTCAATGAAAAACTGTTTTTT. Its protein is CASSIRGLNEKLFF.

V and J are TRBV6-1 and TRBJ2-7; 8 bases line up with TRBD1. Trimming cost V 1 base and J 6 bases; bases outside gene matches: 5. The germline gives CDR1 MNHNS, CDR2 SASEGT. The CDR3 is made up of 14 amino acids. This chain's CDR3 is CASSEVLQGAEQYF. CDR3 bases: TGTGCCAGCAGTGAAGTTTTGCAGGGGGCCGAGCAGTACTTC.

A note on this clone: In the same sample, other DNA sequences code for this CDR3. V gene TRBV27 combines with J gene TRBJ1-5; 7 bases agree with TRBD1. The CDR3 is 13 residues long. The germline V gene encodes CDR1 MNHEY and CDR2 SMNVEV (reference sequence). V trimming: 6 bases; J trimming: 2 bases; junction bases outside the gene matches: 1. CDR3 amino acids: CASRGQGNQPQHF. The CDR3 nucleotides are TGTGCCAGCAGAGGACAGGGCAATCAGCCCCAGCATTTT.

This clone was found many times. The V gene is TRBV10-1, the J gene TRBJ2-1, with D possibly TRBD2 on 6 matching bases. This CDR3 region has 15 residues. Germline-derived CDR1 and CDR2 are WNHNN and SYGVQD (reference sequence). V was trimmed by 8 bases and J by 0 bases, leaving 14 bases between them. CDR3 in amino acids: CASGPGLSSYNEQFF. The CDR3, as DNA: TGCGCCAGCGGACCGGGACTGAGCTCCTACAATGAGCAGTTCTTC.

This clone was observed a handful of times. The CDR3 sequence: CASSPQAGSDAQQYF. The CDR3 coding sequence is TGTGCCAGCAGCCCCCAGGCAGGGTCGGATGCTCAGCAGTACTTC. The chain uses TRBV7-2 and TRBJ2-7; D perhaps matches TRBD1 (5 bases). This CDR3 region has 15 residues. V lost 5 bases and J 8 bases, leaving 22 bases between the germline ends. Germline CDR1 and CDR2: SGHTA and FQGNSA.

The rearrangement uses TRBV6-1 and TRBJ1-4; D possibly corresponds to TRBD1 (6 bases). The CDR3 consists of 15 residues. The germline V and J ends were trimmed by 3 bases and 8 bases, with 16 bases remaining between them. CDR1 and CDR2 from the germline V gene are MNHNS and SASEGT. The CDR3 region has the DNA TGTGCCAGCAGTGAGTTACAGGGACTAGGGGAAAAACTGTTTTTT. Translation gives CASSELQGLGEKLFF.